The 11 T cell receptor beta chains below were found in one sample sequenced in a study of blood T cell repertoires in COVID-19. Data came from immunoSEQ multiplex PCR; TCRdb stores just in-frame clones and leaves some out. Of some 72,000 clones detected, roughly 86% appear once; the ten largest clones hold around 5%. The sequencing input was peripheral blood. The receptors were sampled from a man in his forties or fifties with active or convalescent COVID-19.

CDR3 residues: CASRVTEPNYGYTF. The CDR3 coding sequence is TGTGCCAGCAGGGTGACAGAACCAAACTATGGCTACACCTTC. The chain uses TRBV28 and TRBJ1-2; maybe TRBD1 (5 bases). V lost 6 bases to trimming and J lost 2 bases, with 13 bases between them. Looked up from germline, CDR1 is MDHEN and CDR2 is SYDVKM. The CDR3 has 14 amino acids.

CDR3 sequence (DNA): TGTGCCAGCAGTTTCCCCCCTACCTGGTACGAGCAGTACTTC. Its protein is CASSFPPTWYEQYF. The J gene is TRBJ2-7, the V gene TRBV28, with D unclear. CDR3 length equals 14 residues. Trimming pared 3 bases from V and 4 bases from J, leaving 13 bases between. From germline, CDR1 is MDHEN and CDR2 SYDVKM.

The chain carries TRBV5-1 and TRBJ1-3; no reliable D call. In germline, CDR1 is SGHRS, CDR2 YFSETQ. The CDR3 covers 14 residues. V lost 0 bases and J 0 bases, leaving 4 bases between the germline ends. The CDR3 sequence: CASSLGSSGNTIYF. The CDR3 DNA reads TGCGCCAGCAGCTTGGGTAGCTCTGGAAACACCATATATTTT.

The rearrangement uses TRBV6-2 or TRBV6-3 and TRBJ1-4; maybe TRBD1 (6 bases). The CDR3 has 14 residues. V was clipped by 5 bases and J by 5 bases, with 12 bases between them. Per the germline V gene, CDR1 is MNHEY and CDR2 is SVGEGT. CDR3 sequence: CASSQDSINEKLFF. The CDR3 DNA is TGTGCCAGCAGTCAGGACAGCATAAATGAAAAACTGTTTTTT.

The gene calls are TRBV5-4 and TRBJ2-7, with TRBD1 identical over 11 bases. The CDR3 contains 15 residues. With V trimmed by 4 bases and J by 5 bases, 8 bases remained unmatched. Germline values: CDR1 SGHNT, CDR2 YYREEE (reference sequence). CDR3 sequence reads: CASSRRTGGWDEQYF. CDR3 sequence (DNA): TGTGCCAGCAGCCGACGGACAGGGGGCTGGGACGAGCAGTACTTC.

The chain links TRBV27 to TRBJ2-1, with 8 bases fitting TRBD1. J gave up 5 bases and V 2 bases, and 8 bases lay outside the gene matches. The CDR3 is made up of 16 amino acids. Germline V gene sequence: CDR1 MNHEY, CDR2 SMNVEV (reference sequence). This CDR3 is CASSLPGTGENNEQFF. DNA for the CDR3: TGTGCCAGCAGTTTACCTGGGACAGGAGAGAACAATGAGCAGTTCTTC.

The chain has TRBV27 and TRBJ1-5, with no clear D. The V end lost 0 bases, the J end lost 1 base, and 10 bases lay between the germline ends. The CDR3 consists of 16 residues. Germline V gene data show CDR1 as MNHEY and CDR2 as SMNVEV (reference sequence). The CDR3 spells CASSLSSRGSNQPQHF. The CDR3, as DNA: TGTGCCAGCAGTTTATCTTCTCGGGGAAGCAATCAGCCCCAGCATTTT.

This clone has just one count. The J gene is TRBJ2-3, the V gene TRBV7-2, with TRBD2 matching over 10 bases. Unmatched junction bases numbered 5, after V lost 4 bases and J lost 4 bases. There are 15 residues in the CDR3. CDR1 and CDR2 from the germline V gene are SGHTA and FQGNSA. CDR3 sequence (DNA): TGTGCCAGCAGCTGGACTAGCGGAGATTCAGATACGCAGTATTTT. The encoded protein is CASSWTSGDSDTQYF.

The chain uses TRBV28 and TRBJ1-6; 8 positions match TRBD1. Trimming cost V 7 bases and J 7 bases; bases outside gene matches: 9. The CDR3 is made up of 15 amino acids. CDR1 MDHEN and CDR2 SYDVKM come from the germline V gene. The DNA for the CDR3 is TGTGCCAGCACCACGACGGACAGGGCGAATTCACCCCTCCACTTT. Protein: CASTTTDRANSPLHF.

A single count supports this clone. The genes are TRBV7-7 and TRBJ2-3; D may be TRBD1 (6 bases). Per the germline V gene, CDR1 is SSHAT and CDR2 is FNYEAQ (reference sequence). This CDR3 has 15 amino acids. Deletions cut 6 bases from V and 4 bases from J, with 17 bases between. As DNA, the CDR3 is TGTGCCAGCAGTGCCGGTTCGGACAGTTCAGATACGCAGTATTTT. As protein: CASSAGSDSSDTQYF.

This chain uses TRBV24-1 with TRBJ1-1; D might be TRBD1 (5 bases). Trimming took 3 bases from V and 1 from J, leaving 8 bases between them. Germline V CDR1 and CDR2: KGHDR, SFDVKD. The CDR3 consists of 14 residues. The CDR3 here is CATSDQGENTEAFF. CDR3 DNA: TGTGCCACCAGTGATCAGGGCGAGAACACTGAAGCTTTCTTT.